These T cell receptor beta chains were read from a single sample in a study of blood T cell repertoires in COVID-19. Repertoires were generated with immunoSEQ multiplex PCR, while TCRdb's copy carries only in-frame clones and drops some. Counted here are roughly 120,000 clones, approximately 82% occurring once; the ten biggest clones make up 7.5%. Sequencing was carried out using peripheral blood. The receptors derive from a man aged 70 or older with active or convalescent COVID-19. CDR3s include the opening cysteine and the closing phenylalanine or tryptophan. The D gene is left open where the match is weak. For some rows the clone size is stated as once, few or many, or as a class when expanded; others skip it.

V: TRBV7-3; J: TRBJ1-1; D: NA; size: NA; DNA: TGTGCCAGCAGCCCGAGGCTGAACACTGAAGCTTTCTTT; CDR3: CASSPRLNTEAFF
V: TRBV30; J: TRBJ1-3; D: NA; size: few; DNA: TGTGCCTGGAGTGTAGGAGGGTCTGGAAACACCATATATTTT; CDR3: CAWSVGGSGNTIYF
V: TRBV7-2; J: TRBJ2-2; D: NA; size: NA; DNA: TGTGCCAGCACCAAAGCGGCTAGTAACACCGGGGAGCTGTTTTTT; CDR3: CASTKAASNTGELFF
V: TRBV6-1; J: TRBJ2-1; D: TRBD2; size: NA; DNA: TGTGCCAGCAGTGAAAGGGCTAGCGGAGCCTACAATGAGCAGTTCTTC; CDR3: CASSERASGAYNEQFF
V: TRBV7-2; J: TRBJ2-3; D: NA; size: NA; DNA: TGTGCCAGCAGCCTTTTTCCCACAGGCACAGATACGCAGTATTTT; CDR3: CASSLFPTGTDTQYF
V: TRBV24-1; J: TRBJ2-3; D: NA; size: NA; DNA: TGTGCCACCAGCTCCGCGGGGACAGATACGCAGTATTTT; CDR3: CATSSAGTDTQYF
V: TRBV25-1; J: TRBJ1-2; D: NA; size: few; DNA: TGTGCCAGCACCGCAGGGGTAAGAGGTGATGGCTACACCTTC; CDR3: CASTAGVRGDGYTF
V: TRBV4-2; J: TRBJ2-3; D: TRBD2; size: NA; DNA: TGTGCCAGCAGCCGCAGCGGGAGAAGCACAGATACGCAGTATTTT; CDR3: CASSRSGRSTDTQYF
V: TRBV7-9; J: TRBJ1-1; D: NA; size: NA; DNA: TGTGCCAGCACCTCCTCCCAAGCCCTCACTGAAGCTTTCTTT; CDR3: CASTSSQALTEAFF
V: TRBV28; J: TRBJ2-2; D: TRBD1; size: NA; DNA: TGTGCCAGCAGTCAACAGGGGGTGCCGAACACCGGGGAGCTGTTTTTT; CDR3: CASSQQGVPNTGELFF
V: TRBV3-1/TRBV3-2; J: TRBJ1-1; D: NA; size: NA; DNA: TGTGCCAGCAGCCAAGGATCGAGTTTGACTGAAGCTTTCTTT; CDR3: CASSQGSSLTEAFF
V: TRBV5-1; J: TRBJ2-5; D: TRBD2; size: NA; DNA: TGCGCCAGCAGCTTAGGGACTAGCGGGAGGGTGGAGACCCAGTACTTC; CDR3: CASSLGTSGRVETQYF
V: TRBV5-1; J: TRBJ2-3; D: TRBD2; size: NA; DNA: TGCGCCAGCAGCTTGACTAGCGAGAGCACAGATACGCAGTATTTT; CDR3: CASSLTSESTDTQYF
V: TRBV19; J: TRBJ2-3; D: TRBD1; size: NA; DNA: TGTGCCAGTAGGGACAGGGGGCGCGGCGATACGCAGTATTTT; CDR3: CASRDRGRGDTQYF
V: TRBV5-1; J: TRBJ1-2; D: TRBD1; size: once; DNA: TGCGCCAGCAGCTTGGGAGCGGGGGACAGGGTTCAGGGCTACACCTTC; CDR3: CASSLGAGDRVQGYTF
V: TRBV5-1; J: TRBJ2-7; D: NA; size: NA; DNA: TGCGCCAGCAGCCCGGTCGCTCGGTACGAGCAGTACTTC; CDR3: CASSPVARYEQYF
V: TRBV11-2; J: TRBJ2-3; D: NA; size: few; DNA: TGTGCCAGCAGCAATATAGCGGCTAGCACAGATACGCAGTATTTT; CDR3: CASSNIAASTDTQYF
V: TRBV6-5; J: TRBJ1-2; D: TRBD1; size: few; DNA: TGTGCCAGCAGATCCGGACAGGGAAGAGGCTATGGCTACACCTTC; CDR3: CASRSGQGRGYGYTF
V: TRBV6-2/TRBV6-3; J: TRBJ1-1; D: TRBD1; size: NA; DNA: TGTGCCAGCAGTCCCGGACAGGATTTGAACACTGAAGCTTTCTTT; CDR3: CASSPGQDLNTEAFF
V: TRBV7-2; J: TRBJ2-7; D: TRBD2; size: NA; DNA: TGTGCCAGCAGCCCCCAGATACGACTAGCGGGAGTAGACGAGCAGTACTTC; CDR3: CASSPQIRLAGVDEQYF
V: TRBV6-5; J: TRBJ2-5; D: NA; size: NA; DNA: TGTGCCAGCAGTCGCTTAGCGGTGGGAGAGACCCAGTACTTC; CDR3: CASSRLAVGETQYF
V: TRBV5-1; J: TRBJ1-4; D: NA; size: NA; DNA: TGCGCCAGCAGCCCCTCGACAGCAACTAATGAAAAACTGTTTTTT; CDR3: CASSPSTATNEKLFF
V: TRBV7-8; J: TRBJ2-1; D: TRBD2; size: NA; DNA: TGTGCCAGCAGCTTAGAGGGACTAAAAGGGAATGAGCAGTTCTTC; CDR3: CASSLEGLKGNEQFF
V: TRBV14; J: TRBJ2-2; D: TRBD2; size: once; DNA: TGTGCCAGCAGCCCCTGGGGACTAGCGAACACCGGGGAGCTGTTTTTT; CDR3: CASSPWGLANTGELFF
V: TRBV14; J: TRBJ1-2; D: NA; size: NA; DNA: TGTGCCAGCAGCCAAGGGATCGGGGCTAACTATGGCTACACCTTC; CDR3: CASSQGIGANYGYTF
V: TRBV5-1; J: TRBJ2-1; D: TRBD2; size: once; DNA: TGCGCCAGCAGCATATTAGCGGGGCCCCCCAATGAGCAGTTCTTC; CDR3: CASSILAGPPNEQFF
V: TRBV7-2; J: TRBJ2-1; D: NA; size: few; DNA: TGTGCCAGCAGCTTAGAAGTAGCGGAGTACAATGAGCAGTTCTTC; CDR3: CASSLEVAEYNEQFF
V: TRBV6-5; J: TRBJ1-4; D: TRBD1; size: NA; DNA: TGTGCCAGCAGTTCAACCGGGACAGGGATGTTTTTT; CDR3: CASSSTGTGMFF
V: TRBV18; J: TRBJ1-3; D: TRBD1; size: once; DNA: TGTGCCAGCTCACTGACAGGGGCCGGCAGAATCTCTGGAAACACCATATATTTT; CDR3: CASSLTGAGRISGNTIYF
V: TRBV2; J: TRBJ1-6; D: NA; size: medium-sized; DNA: TGTGCCAGCAGTGTCGGGGGGGCTTCACCCCTCCACTTT; CDR3: CASSVGGASPLHF
V: TRBV5-4; J: TRBJ2-7; D: NA; size: NA; DNA: TGTGCCAGCAGCTTGGATGGCAGTCTCTCCTACGAGCAGTACTTC; CDR3: CASSLDGSLSYEQYF
V: TRBV18; J: TRBJ1-6; D: NA; size: NA; DNA: TGTGCCAGCTCACCCCCGACAGAAAATTCACCCCTCCACTTT; CDR3: CASSPPTENSPLHF
V: TRBV14; J: TRBJ2-1; D: NA; size: NA; DNA: TGTGCCAGCAGCCCCCGGGACCGGGAGAGGGGCAATGAGCAGTTCTTC; CDR3: CASSPRDRERGNEQFF
V: TRBV18; J: TRBJ2-4; D: NA; size: NA; DNA: TGTGCCAGCGGAACGGTTCAGGGGGCCAAAAACATTCAGTACTTC; CDR3: CASGTVQGAKNIQYF
V: TRBV2; J: TRBJ1-1; D: NA; size: NA; DNA: TGTGCCAGCAGTGAGGGGGGAACTGAAGCTTTCTTT; CDR3: CASSEGGTEAFF
V: TRBV11-2; J: TRBJ1-1; D: NA; size: few; DNA: TGTGCCAGCAGCTTAGATGTCGTGAACACTGAAGCTTTCTTT; CDR3: CASSLDVVNTEAFF
V: TRBV20-1; J: TRBJ2-1; D: NA; size: NA; DNA: TGCAGTGCTAGTGGCGGAACCTACAATGAGCAGTTCTTC; CDR3: CSASGGTYNEQFF
V: TRBV25-1; J: TRBJ2-7; D: NA; size: NA; DNA: TGTGCCAGCAAATCGGAGGTTACCTACGAGCAGTACTTC; CDR3: CASKSEVTYEQYF
V: TRBV25-1; J: TRBJ2-7; D: NA; size: NA; DNA: TGTGCCAGCAGTGAATTTCGCGGCAGCTCCTACGAGCAGTACTTC; CDR3: CASSEFRGSSYEQYF
V: TRBV5-8; J: TRBJ2-1; D: NA; size: NA; DNA: TGTGCCAGCAGCTTCGGAGGGGTATCCTACAATGAGCAGTTCTTC; CDR3: CASSFGGVSYNEQFF
V: TRBV3-1/TRBV3-2; J: TRBJ2-3; D: NA; size: NA; DNA: TGTGCCAGCAGCCAAGTCAGCGGAGATACGCAGTATTTT; CDR3: CASSQVSGDTQYF
V: TRBV7-9; J: TRBJ1-6; D: TRBD1; size: NA; DNA: TGTGCCAGCAGCGCACAGGGGAGCAATTCACCCCTCCACTTT; CDR3: CASSAQGSNSPLHF
V: TRBV5-8; J: TRBJ1-5; D: NA; size: once; DNA: TGTGCCAGCAGCTCCGGAGACTATAGCAATCAGCCCCAGCATTTT; CDR3: CASSSGDYSNQPQHF
V: TRBV4-3; J: TRBJ2-3; D: NA; size: many; DNA: TGCGCCAGCAGCCTGGCGGGCACAGATACGCAGTATTTT; CDR3: CASSLAGTDTQYF
V: TRBV7-7; J: TRBJ2-1; D: TRBD2; size: NA; DNA: TGTGCCAGCAGCTCAGGGAGGGCCGTCTACAATGAGCAGTTCTTC; CDR3: CASSSGRAVYNEQFF
V: TRBV7-6; J: TRBJ2-3; D: TRBD2; size: NA; DNA: TGTGCCAGCAGCGCCTTCCCTTCGGGGGGGCGGAAGAGCACAGATACGCAGTATTTT; CDR3: CASSAFPSGGRKSTDTQYF
V: TRBV6-5; J: TRBJ1-5; D: TRBD1; size: NA; DNA: TGTGCCCCCCCGGACAGGGAGGTGAATCAGCCCCAGCATTTT; CDR3: CAPPDREVNQPQHF
V: TRBV10-3; J: TRBJ2-7; D: NA; size: once; DNA: TGTGCCATCAGCCGGGACTTCGGAAGCTCCTACGAGCAGTACTTC; CDR3: CAISRDFGSSYEQYF
V: TRBV5-4; J: TRBJ1-2; D: TRBD1; size: once; DNA: TGTGCCAGCAGCCCAAACAGGGGGCAAAGCTATGGCTACACCTTC; CDR3: CASSPNRGQSYGYTF
V: TRBV15; J: TRBJ2-3; D: TRBD2; size: NA; DNA: TGTGCCACCAGCAGAGGCGGGGCTAGCGGGCGCACAGATACGCAGTATTTT; CDR3: CATSRGGASGRTDTQYF
V: TRBV28; J: TRBJ2-7; D: NA; size: NA; DNA: TGTGCCAGCAGTTCCCGCTACGAGCAGTACTTC; CDR3: CASSSRYEQYF
V: TRBV29-1; J: TRBJ1-5; D: NA; size: NA; DNA: TGCAGCGTGGGTCATACAGGGAGTAATCAGCCCCAGCATTTT; CDR3: CSVGHTGSNQPQHF
V: TRBV7-2; J: TRBJ1-2; D: NA; size: NA; DNA: TGTGCCAGCAGCTTGACGACAGGTTATGGCTACACCTTC; CDR3: CASSLTTGYGYTF
V: TRBV6-5; J: TRBJ1-1; D: TRBD1; size: NA; DNA: TGTGCCAGCAAAAACACAGGGGTAGTCACTGAAGCTTTCTTT; CDR3: CASKNTGVVTEAFF
V: TRBV29-1; J: TRBJ1-4; D: TRBD1; size: few; DNA: TGCAGCGTCTCAGGGGGCGGCGGTGAAAAACTGTTTTTT; CDR3: CSVSGGGGEKLFF